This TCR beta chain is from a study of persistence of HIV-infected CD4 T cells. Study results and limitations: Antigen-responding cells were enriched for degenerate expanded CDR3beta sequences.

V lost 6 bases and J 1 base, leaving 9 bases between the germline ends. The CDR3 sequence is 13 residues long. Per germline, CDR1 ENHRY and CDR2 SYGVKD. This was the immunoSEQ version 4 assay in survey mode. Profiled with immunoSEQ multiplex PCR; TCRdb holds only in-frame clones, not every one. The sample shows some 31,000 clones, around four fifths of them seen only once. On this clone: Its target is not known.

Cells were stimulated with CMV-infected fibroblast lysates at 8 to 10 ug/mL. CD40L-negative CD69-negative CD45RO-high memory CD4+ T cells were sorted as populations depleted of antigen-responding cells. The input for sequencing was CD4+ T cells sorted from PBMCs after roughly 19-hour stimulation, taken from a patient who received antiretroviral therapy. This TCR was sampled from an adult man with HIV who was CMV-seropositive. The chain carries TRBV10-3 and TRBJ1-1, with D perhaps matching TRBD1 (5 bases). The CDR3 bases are TGTGCCATCAGCCCGACAGAGAACACTGAAGCTTTCTTT. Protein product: CAISPTENTEAFF.